This T cell receptor (beta chain) was sequenced for a study of blood T cell repertoires in COVID-19 (dated by TCRdb to the early 2020s). Some background on the complete study: Samples covering the acute and convalescent phases of COVID-19 were provided by collaborators in the United States, Italy and Spain. The material from the prospective study consisted of cDNA or gDNA derived from T cells, B-cell-depleted T cells, or PBMCs. Subjects who had been exposed to COVID-19, were actively infected with it, or had recovered from it provided the deeply sampled blood TCRbeta repertoires that made up the dataset. The repertoires were released in a freely available public database meant as a resource for research on the immune response to SARS-CoV-2. Samples came from the ongoing ImmuneRACE study (first 160 participants) plus 1,254 subjects from 6 global collaborators. The sample metadata nearly always contained a de-identified subject ID, COVID-19 status, age in years and sex. Where available, HLA class I and class II types were taken from metadata supplied by the sample provider and were not determined by assay-based typing.

Collaborating institutions collected whole blood in K2EDTA tubes following their own protocols. For TCRbeta analysis, collaborators shipped samples as frozen whole blood, isolated PBMCs, or DNA extracted from either of those sample types. CDR1 and CDR2, looked up from the germline V gene, are MNHEY and SVGAGI. The CDR3 runs 15 amino acids, cysteine and phenylalanine included. Kept here is only the CDR3 DNA, which spans 45 bases and is read in frame from base 1. Trimming at the junction amounts to 2 bases on V and 1 base on J, and the germline ends lie 11 bases apart. Of note for this clone: Its specific antigen is unknown. Base qualities are not at hand, and no much larger clone is one base apart.

The investigation overall reported the following: The quantity of clinical and demographic metadata differed by source and by participant and was supplied without curation.

TCRbeta CDR3 regions were amplified from genomic DNA using the immunoSEQ Assay, a bias-controlled multiplex PCR. On the authors' methods: Nucleated cell counts per sample were estimated from amplification of reference gene primers within the assay. To quantify the absolute abundance of each unique TCRbeta CDR3 rearrangement, sequence reads were collapsed and filtered. For each sample, productive Simpson clonality was calculated as the square root of Simpson's diversity index over productive rearrangements. Here the immuneACCESS table is served through TCRdb, limited to in-frame sequences with V and J called. Missing clones are a known gap in these copies; in checked studies unresolved V genes cover under half, and the rest lacks a known reason. The V and J calls and clone size are taken from that table; D and trimming were inferred from the DNA. In all, the sample holds 180,000 or so clones, and roughly 73% of those were seen once. The ten largest clones add up to around 2.8% of the sample.

The rearrangement joined TRBV6-5 to TRBJ1-2, with TRBD1 tentatively as D gene (6 bases match). The sequenced sample was peripheral blood. The receptor was derived from a woman over 75 with active or convalescent COVID-19. The CDR3 reads CASSYTGHHNYGYTF. The DNA sequence reads TGTGCCAGCAGTTACACGGGACACCATAACTATGGCTACACCTTC.